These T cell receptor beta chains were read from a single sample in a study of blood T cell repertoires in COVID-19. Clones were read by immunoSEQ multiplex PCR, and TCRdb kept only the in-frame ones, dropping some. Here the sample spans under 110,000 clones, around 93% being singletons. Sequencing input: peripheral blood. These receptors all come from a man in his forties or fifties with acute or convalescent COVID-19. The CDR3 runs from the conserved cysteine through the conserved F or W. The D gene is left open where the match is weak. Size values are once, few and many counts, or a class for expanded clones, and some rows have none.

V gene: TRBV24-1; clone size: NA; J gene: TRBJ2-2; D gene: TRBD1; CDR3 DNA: TGTGCCACCAGTGCAATCCTCGGGGGGACAGGGTCCGCCGGGGAGCTGTTTTTT; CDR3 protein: CATSAILGGTGSAGELFF
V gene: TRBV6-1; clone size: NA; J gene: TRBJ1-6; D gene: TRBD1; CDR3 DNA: TGTGCCAGCAGTGAGGACAGGGGGCCTTCACCCCTCCACTTT; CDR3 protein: CASSEDRGPSPLHF
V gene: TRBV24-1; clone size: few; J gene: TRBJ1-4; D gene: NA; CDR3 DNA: TGTGCCACCATTGCCGGGACATACCCAACTAATGAAAAACTGTTTTTT; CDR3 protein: CATIAGTYPTNEKLFF
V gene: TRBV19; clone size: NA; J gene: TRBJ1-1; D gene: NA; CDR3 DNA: TGTGCCAGTAGTATTTCGGTGAACACTGAAGCTTTCTTT; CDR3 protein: CASSISVNTEAFF
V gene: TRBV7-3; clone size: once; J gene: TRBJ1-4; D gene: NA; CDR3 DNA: TGTGCCAGCAGCAAAGGGGGGGTTTCTGAAAAACTGTTTTTT; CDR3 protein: CASSKGGVSEKLFF
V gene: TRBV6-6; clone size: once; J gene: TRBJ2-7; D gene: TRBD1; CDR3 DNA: TGTGCCAGCAGTTACGGGACAGGCAACTACGAGCAGTACTTC; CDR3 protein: CASSYGTGNYEQYF
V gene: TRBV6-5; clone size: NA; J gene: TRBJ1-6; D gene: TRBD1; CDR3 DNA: TGTGCCAGCAGTTACTCTACAGGGGGACTTAGTTCACCCCTCCACTTT; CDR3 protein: CASSYSTGGLSSPLHF
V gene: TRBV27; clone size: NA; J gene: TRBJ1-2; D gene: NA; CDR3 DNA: TGTGCCACCAGGTTCGGGGGAGGCTACACCTTC; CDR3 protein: CATRFGGGYTF
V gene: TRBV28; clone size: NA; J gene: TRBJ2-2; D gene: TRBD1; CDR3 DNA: TGTGCCAGCAGTTTATTCCAAAGGGGGCCCGGGGAGCTGTTTTTT; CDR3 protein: CASSLFQRGPGELFF
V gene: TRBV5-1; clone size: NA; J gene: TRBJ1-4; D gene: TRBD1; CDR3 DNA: TGCGCCAGCAGCTCCCCGGGACAGGGACGGAATGAAAAACTGTTTTTT; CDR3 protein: CASSSPGQGRNEKLFF
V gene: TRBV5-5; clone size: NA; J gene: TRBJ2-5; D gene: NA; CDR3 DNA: TGTGCCAGCAGCCAACTGGGGGGACGAAACCCAGAGACCCAGTACTTC; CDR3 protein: CASSQLGGRNPETQYF
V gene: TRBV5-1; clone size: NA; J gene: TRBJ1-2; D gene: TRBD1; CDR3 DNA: TGCGCCAGCAGCACGGACAGGGCTAACTATGGCTACACCTTC; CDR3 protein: CASSTDRANYGYTF
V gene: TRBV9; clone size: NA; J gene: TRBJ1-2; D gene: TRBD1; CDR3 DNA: TGTGCCAGCAGCCTCAGACAGGGCTCAGGCTATGGCTACACCTTC; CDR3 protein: CASSLRQGSGYGYTF
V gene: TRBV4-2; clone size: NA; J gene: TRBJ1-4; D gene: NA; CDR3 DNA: TGTGCCAGCAGCCAAGGAGGCAGTAATGAAAAACTGTTTTTT; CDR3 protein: CASSQGGSNEKLFF
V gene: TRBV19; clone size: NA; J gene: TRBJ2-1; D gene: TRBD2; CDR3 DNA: TGTGCCAGTAGTATCGAAGCGGGGGGTCCTTTCTCCTACAATGAGCAGTTCTTC; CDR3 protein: CASSIEAGGPFSYNEQFF
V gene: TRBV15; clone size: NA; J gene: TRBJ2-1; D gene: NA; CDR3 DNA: TGTGCCACCAGCAGAGATCCTTACGGGGGTTCTGAGCAGTTCTTC; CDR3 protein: CATSRDPYGGSEQFF
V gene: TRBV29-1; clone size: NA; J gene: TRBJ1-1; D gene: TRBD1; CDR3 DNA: TGCAGCGTCACGAAGACAGGGACTGAAGCTTTCTTT; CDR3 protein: CSVTKTGTEAFF
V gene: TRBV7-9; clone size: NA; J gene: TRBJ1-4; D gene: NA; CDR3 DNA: TGTGCCAGCCGGAACAGGGAATTTGAAAAACTGTTTTTT; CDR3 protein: CASRNREFEKLFF
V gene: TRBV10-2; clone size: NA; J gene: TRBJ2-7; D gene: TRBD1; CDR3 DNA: TGCGCCAGCACCACCCGACAGGGCCCTCGGTACGAGCAGTACTTC; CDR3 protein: CASTTRQGPRYEQYF
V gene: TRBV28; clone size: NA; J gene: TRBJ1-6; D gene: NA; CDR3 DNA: TGTGCCAGCAACCCTCCCCAGAATAATTCACCCCTCCACTTT; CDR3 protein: CASNPPQNNSPLHF
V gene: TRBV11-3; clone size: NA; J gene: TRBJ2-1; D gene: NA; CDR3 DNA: TGTGCCAGCAGCTTAGCGGGGAACAATGAGCAGTTCTTC; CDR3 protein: CASSLAGNNEQFF
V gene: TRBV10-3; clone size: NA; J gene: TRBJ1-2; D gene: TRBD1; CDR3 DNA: TGTGCCATCAGTGAGAGACAGGGGCGCAACTATGGCTACACCTTC; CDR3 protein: CAISERQGRNYGYTF
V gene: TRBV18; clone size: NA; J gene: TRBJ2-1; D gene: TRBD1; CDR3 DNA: TGTGCCAGCTCACCCCGGGACAGGATTAACAATGAGCAGTTCTTC; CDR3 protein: CASSPRDRINNEQFF
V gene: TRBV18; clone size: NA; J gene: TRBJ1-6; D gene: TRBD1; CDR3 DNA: TGTGCCAGCTCTCTAGACAGGGTGGGATCACCCCTCCACTTT; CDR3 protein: CASSLDRVGSPLHF
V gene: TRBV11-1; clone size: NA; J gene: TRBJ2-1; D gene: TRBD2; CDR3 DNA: TGTGCCAGCAGCCCCAAGCGGGGGGACTACAATGAGCAGTTCTTC; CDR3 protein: CASSPKRGDYNEQFF
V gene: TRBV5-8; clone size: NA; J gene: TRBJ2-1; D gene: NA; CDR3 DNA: TGTGCCAGCAGCTTGGGTGGCAGGCCCAATGAGCAGTTCTTC; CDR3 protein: CASSLGGRPNEQFF
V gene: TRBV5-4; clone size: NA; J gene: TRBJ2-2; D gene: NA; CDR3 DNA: TGTGCCAGCAGCTTGGGTCGGGCAGGGGGGACCGGGGAGCTGTTTTTT; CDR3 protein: CASSLGRAGGTGELFF
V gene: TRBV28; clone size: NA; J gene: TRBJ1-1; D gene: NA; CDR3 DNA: TGTGCCAGCAGTTCCCCCTTTTTGGGGGCTGAGTCCTTAAGGAACACTGAAGCTTTCTTT; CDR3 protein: CASSSPFLGAESLRNTEAFF
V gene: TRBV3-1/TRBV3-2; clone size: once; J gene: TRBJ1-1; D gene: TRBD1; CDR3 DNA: TGTGCCAGCAGCCATTATACAGGGGGCGCGGGCACTGAAGCTTTCTTT; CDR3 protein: CASSHYTGGAGTEAFF
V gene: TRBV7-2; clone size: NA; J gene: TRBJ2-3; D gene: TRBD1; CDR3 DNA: TGTGCCAGCAGATCAGGACAGGGGGAAGATACGCAGTATTTT; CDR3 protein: CASRSGQGEDTQYF
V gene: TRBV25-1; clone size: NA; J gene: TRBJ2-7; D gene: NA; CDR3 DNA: TGTGCCAGCAGTAAGACAGCCTACGAGCAGTACTTC; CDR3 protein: CASSKTAYEQYF
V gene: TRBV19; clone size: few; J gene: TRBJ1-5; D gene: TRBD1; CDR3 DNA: TGTGCCAGTAGCTCGGACAGGGGGCATCAGCCCCAGCATTTT; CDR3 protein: CASSSDRGHQPQHF
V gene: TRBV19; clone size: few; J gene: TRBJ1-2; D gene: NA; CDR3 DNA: TGTGCCAGTAGTATGGGGCGCAGCGGCTACACCTTC; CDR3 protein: CASSMGRSGYTF
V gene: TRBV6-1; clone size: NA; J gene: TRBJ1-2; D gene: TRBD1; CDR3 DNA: TGTGCCAGCAGTGAAATGGGGACAGCCTTCTATGGCTACACCTTC; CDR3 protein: CASSEMGTAFYGYTF
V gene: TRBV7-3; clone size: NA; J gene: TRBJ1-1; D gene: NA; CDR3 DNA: TGTGCCAGCAGTCCAGCGCAGGGTACTTTCGCTGAAGCTTTCTTT; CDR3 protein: CASSPAQGTFAEAFF
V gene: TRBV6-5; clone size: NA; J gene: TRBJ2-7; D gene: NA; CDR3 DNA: TGTGCCAGCAGAATTCAGGGAACCTACGAGCAGTACTTC; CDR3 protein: CASRIQGTYEQYF
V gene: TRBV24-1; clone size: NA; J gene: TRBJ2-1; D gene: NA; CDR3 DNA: TGTGCCACCAGTGATTTGGGCCAGGGGACGTTCTTC; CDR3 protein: CATSDLGQGTFF
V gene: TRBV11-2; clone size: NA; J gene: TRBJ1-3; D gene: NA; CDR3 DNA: TGTGCCAGCAGCTTAGGGGTCGACAGAGGAAACACCATATATTTT; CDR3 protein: CASSLGVDRGNTIYF
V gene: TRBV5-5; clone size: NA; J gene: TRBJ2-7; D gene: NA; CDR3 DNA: TGTGCCAGCAGCTCTACCTCCAACCCCGAGCAGTACTTC; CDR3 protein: CASSSTSNPEQYF
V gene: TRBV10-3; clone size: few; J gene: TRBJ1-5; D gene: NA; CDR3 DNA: TGTGCCATCGGGGAGGGGTCGGGCAATCAGCCCCAGCATTTT; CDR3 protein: CAIGEGSGNQPQHF
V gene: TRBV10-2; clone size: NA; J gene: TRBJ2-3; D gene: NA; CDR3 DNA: TGCGCCAGCAGGAGAGCAGGGGAGACAGATACGCAGTATTTT; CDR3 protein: CASRRAGETDTQYF
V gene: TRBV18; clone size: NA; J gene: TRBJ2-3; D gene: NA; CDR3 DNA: TGTGCCAGCTCCCTGGGGCAGGGCACAGATACGCAGTATTTT; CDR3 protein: CASSLGQGTDTQYF
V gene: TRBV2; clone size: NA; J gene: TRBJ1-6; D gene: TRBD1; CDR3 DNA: TGTGCCAGCAGACGGGACAGCAATTCACCCCTCCACTTT; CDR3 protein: CASRRDSNSPLHF
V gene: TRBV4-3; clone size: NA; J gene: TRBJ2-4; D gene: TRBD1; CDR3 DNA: TGCGCCAGCAGCCAAGACCTTACAGGGGCTGGAAACATTCAGTACTTC; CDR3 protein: CASSQDLTGAGNIQYF
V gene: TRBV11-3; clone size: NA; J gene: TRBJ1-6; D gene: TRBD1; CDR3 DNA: TGTGCCAGCAAGGGACAGATTAATTCACCCCTCCACTTT; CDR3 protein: CASKGQINSPLHF
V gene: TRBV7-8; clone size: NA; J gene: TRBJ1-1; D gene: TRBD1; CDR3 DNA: TGTGCCAGCAGCCAATCCGGGACAGGGCTCATGAACACTGAAGCTTTCTTT; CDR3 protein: CASSQSGTGLMNTEAFF
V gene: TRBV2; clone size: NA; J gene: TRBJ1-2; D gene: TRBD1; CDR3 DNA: TGTGCCAGCAGTAACAGGGGCGGGGATGGCTACACCTTC; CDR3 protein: CASSNRGGDGYTF
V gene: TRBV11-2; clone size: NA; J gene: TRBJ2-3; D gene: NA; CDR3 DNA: TGTGCCAGCAGCCGACGGGGGTTACGAACAGATACGCAGTATTTT; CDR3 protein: CASSRRGLRTDTQYF
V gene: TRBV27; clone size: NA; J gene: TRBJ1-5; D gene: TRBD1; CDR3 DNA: TGTGCCAGCAGTCCCCGGGCAGGGGGCCGACAGCCCCAGCATTTT; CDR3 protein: CASSPRAGGRQPQHF
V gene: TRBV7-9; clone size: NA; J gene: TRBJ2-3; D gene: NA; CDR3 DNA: TGTGCCAGCAGCTTAAAAGGGGGCACAGATACGCAGTATTTT; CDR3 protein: CASSLKGGTDTQYF
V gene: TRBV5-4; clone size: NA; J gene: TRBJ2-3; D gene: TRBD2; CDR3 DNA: TGTGCCAGCAGCTCGGCGGGGGGCGTAGATACGCAGTATTTT; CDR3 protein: CASSSAGGVDTQYF
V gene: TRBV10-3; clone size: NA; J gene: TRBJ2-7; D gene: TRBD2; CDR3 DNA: TGTGCCATCAGTGGCCCGCCTAGCGGGGGACCTGGGGAGCAGTACTTC; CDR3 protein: CAISGPPSGGPGEQYF